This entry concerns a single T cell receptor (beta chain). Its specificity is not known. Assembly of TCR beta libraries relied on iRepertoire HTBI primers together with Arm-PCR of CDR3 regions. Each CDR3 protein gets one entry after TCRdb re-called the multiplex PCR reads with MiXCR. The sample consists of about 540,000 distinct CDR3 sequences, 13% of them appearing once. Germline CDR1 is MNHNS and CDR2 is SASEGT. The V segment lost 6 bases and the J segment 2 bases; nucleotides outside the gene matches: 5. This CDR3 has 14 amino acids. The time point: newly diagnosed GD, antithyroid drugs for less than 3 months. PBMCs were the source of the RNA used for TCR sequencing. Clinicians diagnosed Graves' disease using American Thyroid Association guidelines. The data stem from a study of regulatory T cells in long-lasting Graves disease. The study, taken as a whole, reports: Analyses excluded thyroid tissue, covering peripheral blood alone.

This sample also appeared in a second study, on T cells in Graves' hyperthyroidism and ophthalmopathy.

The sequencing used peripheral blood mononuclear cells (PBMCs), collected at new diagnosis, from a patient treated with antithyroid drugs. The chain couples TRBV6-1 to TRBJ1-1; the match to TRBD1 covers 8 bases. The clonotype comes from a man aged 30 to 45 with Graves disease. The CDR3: CASRGQGRNTEAFF. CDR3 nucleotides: TGTGCCAGCAGAGGACAGGGAAGAAACACTGAAGCTTTCTTT.